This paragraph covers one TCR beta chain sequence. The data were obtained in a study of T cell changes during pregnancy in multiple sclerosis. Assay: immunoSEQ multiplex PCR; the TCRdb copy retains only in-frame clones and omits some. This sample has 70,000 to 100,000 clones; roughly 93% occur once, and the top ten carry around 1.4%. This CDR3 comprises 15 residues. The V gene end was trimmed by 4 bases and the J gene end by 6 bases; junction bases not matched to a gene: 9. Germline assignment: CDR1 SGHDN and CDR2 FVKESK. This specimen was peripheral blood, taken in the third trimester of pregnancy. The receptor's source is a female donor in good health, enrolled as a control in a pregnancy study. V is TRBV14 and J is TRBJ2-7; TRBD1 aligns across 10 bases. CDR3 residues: CASSPLTGGLREQYF. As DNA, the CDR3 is TGTGCCAGCAGCCCGCTGACAGGGGGCTTGCGCGAGCAGTACTTC.